The source of this T cell receptor (beta chain) is a study of CD8 T cells in ankylosing spondylitis. The study's findings and limits: For ankylosing spondylitis blood, a TCR beta motif of eight or nine highly homologous variants appeared characteristic.

This clonotype has a count of ten or more. What it recognizes is unknown. One entry per CDR3 protein results from TCRdb running MiXCR on the 5' RACE reads. The table records about 340,000 distinct CDR3 sequences, roughly 8% of them present only once. Germline V gene lookup returns CDR1 SGHRS and CDR2 YFSETQ. V lost 0 bases and J lost 7, with 17 bases in between. The CDR3 runs 15 residues. Sequenced material: blood, either unsorted or a sorted T cell fraction (not recorded which). The receptor comes from a male donor with ankylosing spondylitis. The chain combines TRBV5-1 with TRBJ2-7; the D gene could be TRBD1 or TRBD2 (5 bases each). The CDR3 nucleotides are TGCGCCAGCAGCTTGGCCGGTAGGGACCCTACTGAGCAGTACTTC. It codes for CASSLAGRDPTEQYF.